The present TCR beta chain was sequenced within a study of metastatic and nonmetastatic thyroid tumors. As for the study in general: The comparison covered peripheral blood and tumor or nodule tissue in malignant and benign thyroid patients. Study-wide points: In blood and tumor, TCR beta diversity was reportedly significantly higher in malignant thyroid tumors than in benign nodules.

Thyroid surgery was performed in patients who had received no treatment beforehand. A word on this clone: Antigen unknown.

With MiXCR, TCRdb called clones anew from the PCR reads. The table shows roughly 65,000 clones, with more than 13% occurring only once. This CDR3 is built from 18 residues. The J segment lost 8 bases and the V segment lost 2 bases, leaving 17 bases of the junction unmatched. Material for sequencing was blood. The TCR was taken from a male donor with papillary thyroid cancer or a benign thyroid nodule (not recorded which). Some clones in this sample may be carry-over from other donors' samples. The V call is TRBV12-3 or TRBV12-4, the J call TRBJ2-1; 8 bases agree with TRBD2. The CDR3 DNA reads as TGTGCCAGCAGTTTAATGAGTTTGGGTGGACTAGCTGTCGATGAGCAGTTCTTC. This translates into CASSLMSLGGLAVDEQFF.